The present T cell receptor (beta chain) was sequenced within a study of T cell changes during pregnancy in multiple sclerosis. TCRdb's copy holds only in-frame clones and misses some; the assay was immunoSEQ multiplex PCR. Counted here are approximately 50,000 clones, around 94% occurring once; the ten biggest clones make up around 0.3%. The CDR3 is 14 residues long. Germline-derived CDR1 and CDR2 are MNHEY and SVGAGI. Losses at the gene ends were 6 bases for V and 3 bases for J; bases not matched to a gene: 7. The chain is built from TRBV6-5 and TRBJ2-5; 7 bases line up with TRBD1. This TCR was recovered from a female donor with multiple sclerosis, enrolled in a pregnancy study. This specimen was CD4+ T cells from peripheral blood mononuclear cells, taken in the third trimester of pregnancy. The CDR3 is CASSRGTVKETQYF. CDR3 sequence (DNA): TGTGCCAGCAGCCGAGGGACAGTGAAAGAGACCCAGTACTTC.